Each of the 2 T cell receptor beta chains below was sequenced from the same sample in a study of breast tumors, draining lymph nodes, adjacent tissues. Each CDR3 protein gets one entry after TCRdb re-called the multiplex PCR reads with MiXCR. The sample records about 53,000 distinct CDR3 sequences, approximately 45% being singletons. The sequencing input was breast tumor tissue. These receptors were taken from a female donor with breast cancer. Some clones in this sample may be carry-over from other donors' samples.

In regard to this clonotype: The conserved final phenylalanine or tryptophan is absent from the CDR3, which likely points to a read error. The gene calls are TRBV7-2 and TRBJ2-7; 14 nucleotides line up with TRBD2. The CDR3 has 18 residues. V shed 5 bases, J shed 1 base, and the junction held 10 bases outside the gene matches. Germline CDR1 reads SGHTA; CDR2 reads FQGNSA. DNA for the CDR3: TGTGCCAGCAGCCAACCGGGACTAGCGGGAGAGTGGTCCTACGAGCAGTACCTC. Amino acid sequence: CASSQPGLAGEWSYEQYL.

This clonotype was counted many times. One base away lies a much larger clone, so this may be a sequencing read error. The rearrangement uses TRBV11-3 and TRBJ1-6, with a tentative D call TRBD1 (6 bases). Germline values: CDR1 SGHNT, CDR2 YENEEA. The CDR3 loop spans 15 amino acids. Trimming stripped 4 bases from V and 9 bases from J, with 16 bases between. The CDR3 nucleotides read TGTGCCAGCAGCTCGGGTTTGGGGGCGTTTTCACCCCTCCACTTT. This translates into CASSSGLGAFSPLHF.